This is a list of T cell receptor beta chains from one sample in a study of T cell changes during pregnancy in multiple sclerosis. Generated by immunoSEQ multiplex PCR, the TCRdb table keeps only in-frame clones and is missing some. The sample shows about 80,000 clones, around 93% of them seen only once. This sample comprised peripheral blood, obtained in the third trimester of pregnancy. These receptors all stem from a female donor with multiple sclerosis, enrolled in a pregnancy study. Both conserved end residues are part of each CDR3. D genes are given only for firm matches. Clone size is shown for a subset of rows, as once, few, many or a class of expanded clone.

d_gene,j_gene,v_gene,abundance,CDR3nt,CDR3aa
TRBD2,TRBJ2-5,TRBV7-9,once,TGTGCCAGCAGCCCCGCTGCGGGAGGTTTAGAGACCCAGTACTTC,CASSPAAGGLETQYF
.,TRBJ1-6,TRBV30,.,TGTGCCTGGAGTGTAAGTGGTCGGGCCTATAATTCACCCCTCCACTTT,CAWSVSGRAYNSPLHF
TRBD1,TRBJ1-2,TRBV6-6,.,TGTGCCAGCAGATACGACAGGGGGGGAAACTCCTTC,CASRYDRGGNSF
.,TRBJ2-3,TRBV27,.,TGTGCCAGCAGTGGGGGGTCCACAGATACGCAGTATTTT,CASSGGSTDTQYF
.,TRBJ1-6,TRBV2,.,TGTGCCAGCAGAACGTACAGCTCCTATAATTCACCCCTCCACTTT,CASRTYSSYNSPLHF
.,TRBJ2-7,TRBV19,.,TGTGCCAGTAGTCCGTCGGAGGGAACCTACGAGCAGTACTTC,CASSPSEGTYEQYF
.,TRBJ1-1,TRBV19,.,TGTGCCAGTAGTATAACAGGGCAGGTGAACACTGAAGCTTTCTTT,CASSITGQVNTEAFF
.,TRBJ1-2,TRBV4-1,.,TGCGCCAGCAGCCAGAATTCCGGGGATAACTATGGCTACACCTTC,CASSQNSGDNYGYTF
TRBD1,TRBJ1-1,TRBV10-1,few,TGCGCCAGCAGTGAGTACAGGGGAACTGAAGCTTTCTTT,CASSEYRGTEAFF
.,TRBJ1-5,TRBV20-1,.,TGCAGTGCTAGCGGCAATCAGCCCCAGCATTTT,CSASGNQPQHF